The clone carrying this TCR beta chain was found many times. The data originate from a study of T cells in Graves' hyperthyroidism and ophthalmopathy. The CDR3 is 15 amino acids. In germline, CDR1 is SGHAT, CDR2 FQNNGV. V lost 5 bases, J lost 4 bases, and 8 bases stayed unmatched. RNA transcripts served as the template for amplifying TCR beta CDR3 regions. Using the HTBI primer set, a first-round RT-PCR was run on the TCR CDR3. TCRdb reprocessed the multiplex PCR reads via MiXCR and lists one record per CDR3 protein. The table shows 150,000 or so distinct CDR3 sequences, with over 20% occurring only once.

The chain employs TRBV11-2 and TRBJ2-3; 8 bases are shared with TRBD2. The sequencing sample was made of blood. The TCR sequence derives from a woman aged 50 to 65 with Graves' hyperthyroidism that later progressed to Graves' ophthalmopathy. The CDR3 is CASSRGGTGADTQYF. For the CDR3, the DNA is TGTGCCAGCAGCCGCGGGGGGACCGGGGCAGATACGCAGTATTTT.